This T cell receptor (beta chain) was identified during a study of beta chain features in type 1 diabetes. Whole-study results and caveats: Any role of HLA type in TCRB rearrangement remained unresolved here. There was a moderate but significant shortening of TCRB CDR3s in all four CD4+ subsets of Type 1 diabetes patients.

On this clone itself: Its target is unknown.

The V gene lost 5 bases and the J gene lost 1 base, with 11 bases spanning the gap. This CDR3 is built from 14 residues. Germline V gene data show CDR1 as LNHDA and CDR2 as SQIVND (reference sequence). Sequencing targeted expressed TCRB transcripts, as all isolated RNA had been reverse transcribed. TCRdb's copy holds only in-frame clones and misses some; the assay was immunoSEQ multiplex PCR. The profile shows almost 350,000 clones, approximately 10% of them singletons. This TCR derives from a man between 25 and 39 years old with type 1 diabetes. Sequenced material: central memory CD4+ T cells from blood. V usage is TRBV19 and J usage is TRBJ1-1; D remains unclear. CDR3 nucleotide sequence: TGTGCCAGTAGTTTTATCTCAAGGAACACTGAAGCTTTCTTT. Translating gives CASSFISRNTEAFF.